The 15 T cell receptor beta chains reported below all come from one sample, sequenced in a study of T cells in Graves' hyperthyroidism and ophthalmopathy (dated by TCRdb to between 2017 and 2020). The library came from multiplex PCR. The reads were generated on an Illumina HiSeq 2000. Amplification of TCR beta CDR3 regions was carried out from RNA transcripts. For the first round of RT-PCR on the TCR CDR3, the HTBI primer set was used together with the Qiagen OneStep RT-PCR kit. Using fastp trimming at Q25 and MiXCR clonotype assembly, TCRdb reanalyzed the public sequencing data and kept in-frame beta chains. Identical CDR3 protein sequences are pooled into one entry, listed with their most common genes and DNA. For this sample the table gives some 570,000 distinct CDR3 sequences, of which 17% were detected only once. The ten largest clones capture 17% of the sample. The sample taken for sequencing was blood. The receptors derive from a woman younger than 35 with Graves' ophthalmopathy.

At least ten counts were recorded for this clonotype. The J gene is TRBJ2-3, the V gene TRBV20-1; the match to TRBD2 covers 9 bases. J gave up 2 bases and V 3 bases, and 6 bases lay outside the gene matches. The CDR3 contains 15 residues. Germline CDR1 and CDR2: DFQATT and SNEGSKA (reference sequence). CDR3 DNA sequence: TGCAGTGCTAGCGAGACTAGCGGAAACACAGATACGCAGTATTTT. Its protein product is CSASETSGNTDTQYF.

This clonotype was seen repeatedly, ten times or more. The chain combines TRBV2 with TRBJ2-5; D is ambiguous. The germline V gene has CDR1 SNHLY and CDR2 FYNNEI. The CDR3 totals 13 residues. The ends were cut back, 4 bases at V and 5 bases at J, with 11 bases in the middle. The CDR3 loop reads CASSGWSPETQYF. CDR3 sequence (DNA): TGTGCCAGCAGTGGGTGGAGTCCGGAGACCCAGTACTTC.

The sample holds many counts of this clonotype. The V and J genes are TRBV7-9 and TRBJ2-7; tentatively, D is TRBD2 (6 bases). The V gene's germline CDR1 is SEHNR and CDR2 FQNEAQ (reference sequence). This CDR3 comprises 13 residues. V shed 8 bases and J shed 7 bases, with 18 bases lying between them. This CDR3 reads CASAGAGLGEQYF. The DNA of the CDR3 is TGTGCCAGCGCCGGGGCGGGGCTGGGGGAGCAGTACTTC.

This clonotype has at least ten counts. The rearrangement uses TRBV28 and TRBJ2-1; 8 nucleotides agree with TRBD2. Germline CDR1 is MDHEN and CDR2 is SYDVKM. CDR3 length equals 17 residues. J gave up 3 bases and V 1 base, and 8 bases lay outside the gene matches. In DNA form, the CDR3 reads TGTGCCAGCAGTTTATTTTTTAGCGGGATCCACTACAATGAGCAGTTCTTC. Its protein product is CASSLFFSGIHYNEQFF.

This clonotype was seen a handful of times. This chain uses TRBV30 with TRBJ1-1; D is uncertain. The germline V gene encodes CDR1 GTSNPN and CDR2 SVGIG (reference sequence). The CDR3 length is 13 residues. V was shortened by 6 bases and J by 1 base, with 12 bases between the two germline ends. The chain's CDR3 is CACLKPENTEAFF. Here the CDR3 DNA reads TGTGCCTGTTTGAAACCGGAGAACACTGAAGCTTTCTTT.

This clonotype was seen many times. The chain carries TRBV5-5 and TRBJ2-7, with 7 bases matching TRBD1. The V and J ends lost 4 bases and 2 bases, in that order; junction bases with no gene match: 9. Germline V CDR1 and CDR2: SGHKS, YYEKEE (reference sequence). This CDR3 is built from 15 residues. CDR3 loop: CASSADRESAYEQYF. CDR3 DNA sequence: TGTGCCAGCAGCGCAGACAGGGAGAGCGCCTACGAGCAGTACTTC. Full variable domain (outside the CDR3, taken from reference TRBV5-5 and TRBJ2-7): DAGVTQSPTHLIKTRGQQVTLRCSPISGHKSVSWYQQVLGQGPQFIFQYYEKEERGRGNFPDRFSARQFPNYSSELNVNALLLGDSALYLCASSADRESAYEQYFGPGTRLTVT.

This clonotype was picked up a small number of times. The junction departs from germline at one end; a sequencing error may be responsible. CDR3 protein: CAISSTVNTEAFF. CDR3 sequence (DNA): TGTGCCATCAGTTCGACAGTTAACACTGAAGCTTTCTTT. J is TRBJ1-1 and V is TRBV12-3 or TRBV12-4, with a weak D call TRBD1 (5 bases). The CDR3 totals 13 residues.

This clonotype was counted many times. V and J are TRBV11-2 and TRBJ2-3; D is uncertain. The germline V gene encodes CDR1 SGHAT and CDR2 FQNNGV. This CDR3 has 16 residues. Trimming left V 2 bases short and J 4 bases short, with 16 bases between. In DNA form, the CDR3 reads TGTGCCAGCAGCTTATCGAGGACCCTAAGCGCAGATACGCAGTATTTT. This gives the protein CASSLSRTLSADTQYF.

This clonotype was picked up many times. This sequence joins TRBV3-1 and TRBJ2-5, with TRBD2 as a possible D gene (5 bases). V gave up 1 base and J gave up 5 bases, with 5 bases separating them. There are 12 residues in the CDR3. The V gene's germline CDR1 is LGHDT and CDR2 YNNKEL (reference sequence). The CDR3 protein is CASSQGRETQYF. CDR3 coding DNA: TGTGCCAGCAGCCAAGGGAGGGAGACCCAGTACTTC.

As regards this clonotype: Germline is not matched at one junction end, which may reflect a read error. This chain links TRBV28 with TRBJ1-6; D remains unclear. This CDR3 has 17 residues. Germline CDR1 reads MDHEN; CDR2 reads SYDVKM. The CDR3 bases are TGTGTCAGCAGTTTCGCCCTAGGATGGGAGAAAAATTCACCCCTCCACTTT. It specifies CVSSFALGWEKNSPLHF. Drawing the rest from reference TRBV28 and TRBJ1-6, the complete variable domain is DVKVTQSSRYLVKRTGEKVFLECVQDMDHENMFWYRQDPGLGLRLIYFSYDVKMKEKGDIPEGYSVSREKKERFSLILESASTNQTSMYLCVSSFALGWEKNSPLHFGNGTRLTVT.

This clonotype is termed medium-sized. V gene TRBV28 combines with J gene TRBJ2-7; D ambiguous. Germline assignment: CDR1 MDHEN and CDR2 SYDVKM. V was shortened by 3 bases and J by 4 bases, with 10 bases between the two germline ends. The CDR3 spans 13 residues. The CDR3 sequence: CASSFGLDYEQYF. The DNA of the CDR3 is TGTGCCAGCAGTTTTGGGTTGGATTACGAGCAGTACTTC.

The sample holds a few counts of this clonotype. This rearrangement joins TRBV15 to TRBJ1-2; 7 positions agree with TRBD1. CDR3 length equals 15 residues. Per germline, CDR1 LNHNV and CDR2 YYDKDF (reference sequence). The trim removed 3 bases at V and 5 bases at J, leaving 9 bases unmatched. The CDR3 nucleotides read TGTGCCACCAGCAGTCCCAGACAGGGCGTTTATGGCTACACCTTC. This codes for CATSSPRQGVYGYTF.

This clonotype was seen repeatedly, ten times or more. The chain employs TRBV30 and TRBJ1-5, with 7 bases fitting TRBD1. The CDR3 is made up of 13 amino acids. The V gene end was trimmed by 3 bases and the J gene end by 9 bases; junction bases not matched to a gene: 8. Germline V CDR1 and CDR2: GTSNPN, SVGIG (reference sequence). CDR3 loop: CAWSATGVMPQHF. The DNA of the CDR3 is TGTGCCTGGAGCGCCACAGGGGTCATGCCCCAGCATTTT.

Many counts were recorded for this clonotype. The V gene is TRBV20-1, the J gene TRBJ1-2; D is undetermined. In germline, CDR1 is DFQATT, CDR2 SNEGSKA (reference sequence). Trimming shortened V by 7 bases and J by 0 bases, and 12 bases separated the two germline ends. The CDR3 totals 13 residues. The CDR3 coding sequence is TGCAGTGGTGGGGTACAGACTAACTATGGCTACACCTTC. Translated: CSGGVQTNYGYTF.

This clonotype was detected ten times or more. The V gene is TRBV7-2, the J gene TRBJ2-1; either TRBD1 or TRBD2 may supply D (5 bases each). V lost 5 bases and J 7 bases, leaving 12 bases between the germline ends. Germline V CDR1 and CDR2: SGHTA, FQGNSA. The CDR3 totals 13 residues. The CDR3 protein is CASSGRDRNEQFF. CDR3 bases: TGTGCCAGCAGCGGCCGGGACCGGAATGAGCAGTTCTTC. Based on the CDR3 plus reference TRBV7-2 and TRBJ2-1, the full variable domain is GAGVSQSPSNKVTEKGKDVELRCDPISGHTALYWYRQSLGQGLEFLIYFQGNSAPDKSGLPSDRFSAERTGGSVSTLTIQRTQQEDSAVYLCASSGRDRNEQFFGPGTRLTVL.